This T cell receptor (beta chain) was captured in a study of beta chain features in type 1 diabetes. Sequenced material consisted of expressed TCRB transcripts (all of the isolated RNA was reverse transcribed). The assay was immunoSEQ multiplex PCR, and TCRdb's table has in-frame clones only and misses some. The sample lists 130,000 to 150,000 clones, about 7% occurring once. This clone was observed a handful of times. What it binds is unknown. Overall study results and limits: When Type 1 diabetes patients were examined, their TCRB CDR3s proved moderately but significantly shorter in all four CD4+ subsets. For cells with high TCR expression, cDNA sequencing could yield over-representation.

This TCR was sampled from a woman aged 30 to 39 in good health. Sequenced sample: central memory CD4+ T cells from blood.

In nucleotides, the CDR3 is TGTGCCAGCAGCCCGGGACAGGGGCGGGAGACCCAGTACTTC. The encoded protein is CASSPGQGRETQYF. This chain joins TRBV7-3 and TRBJ2-5; 10 nucleotides agree with TRBD1. CDR1 SGHTA and CDR2 FQGTGA come from the germline V gene. The J segment lost 5 bases and the V segment lost 5 bases, leaving 5 bases of the junction unmatched. The CDR3 sequence is 14 residues long.